This TCR beta chain was sequenced for a study of response to subunit inactivated influenza vaccine. General observations from the study: Authors suggested that a seasonal influenza vaccination recruits few new T cells each time.

TCRdb re-called the RT-PCR reads through MiXCR, storing one row per CDR3 protein. The sample yields about half a million distinct CDR3 sequences, about 8% seen once. With respect to this clonotype: Its antigen is currently unknown.

The material was PBMCs from blood, obtained about 24 months after vaccination. This sequence was found in a man in his fifties or sixties who received an inactivated influenza vaccine.

CDR3 sequence reads: CASSETPGLAGYTDTQYF. CDR3 bases: TGTGCCAGCAGCGAAACTCCGGGACTAGCGGGATACACAGATACGCAGTATTTT. The V gene is TRBV7-6, the J gene TRBJ2-3; 13 nucleotides line up with TRBD2. Germline V gene data show CDR1 as SGHVS and CDR2 as FNYEAQ. The CDR3 totals 18 residues. V lost 5 bases and J lost 2; bases outside the gene matches: 10.